This TCR beta chain was identified during a study of OX40 agonist ivuxolimab in advanced cancers. The CDR3 contains 17 residues. V was pared by 9 bases and J by 0 bases, with 23 bases between. The V gene's germline CDR1 is LNHDA and CDR2 SQIVND (reference sequence). TCRdb's copy holds only in-frame clones and misses some; the assay was immunoSEQ multiplex PCR. Found here are tens of thousands of clones, about 89% of them singletons; the top ten hold 0.6% to 0.75%. V usage is TRBV19 and J usage is TRBJ1-1, with D maybe TRBD1 (5 bases). The source is an adult with an advanced solid tumor such as melanoma, head and neck, liver or kidney cancer. The sequenced sample was CD4+ or CD8+ T cells sorted from blood, obtained in a trial of the OX40 agonist ivuxolimab. The CDR3 here is CASSSGTLGFVNTEAFF. For the CDR3, the DNA is TGTGCCAGCAGCTCCGGGACCTTAGGCTTCGTGAACACTGAAGCTTTCTTT.